Shown below are 17 T cell receptor beta chains from a single sample sequenced in a study of Graves' ophthalmopathy and Graves' hyperthyroidism. TCR beta CDR3 regions were amplified from RNA transcripts. The first-round RT-PCR employed HTBI primers together with the Qiagen OneStep RT-PCR kit. A multiplex PCR was then performed as the second round. Via MiXCR, TCRdb re-called the multiplex PCR reads, giving one row per CDR3 protein. Of about 48,000 distinct CDR3 sequences listed, under 55% were seen once; the top ten hold 20% to 25%. Sequencing used peripheral blood. The receptors here all came from an adult man with Graves' ophthalmopathy.

This clonotype rates as medium-sized (0.01 to 0.1%). V is TRBV24-1 and J is TRBJ2-7, with D tentatively TRBD2 (6 bases). The CDR3 is 13 amino acids. Germline CDR1 and CDR2: KGHDR and SFDVKD. With 3 bases removed from V and 1 base from J, the gap between germline ends came to 6 bases. The CDR3 DNA follows: TGTGCCACCAGTGATGGGGGGTCCTACGAGCAGTACTTC. Encoded protein: CATSDGGSYEQYF.

The chain employs TRBV20-1 and TRBJ1-2; maybe TRBD1 (5 bases). The length of the CDR3 is 14 residues. From germline, CDR1 is DFQATT and CDR2 SNEGSKA (reference sequence). The DNA for the CDR3 is TGCACCGATGGGTGCGAGCAGGGAAACTATGGCTACACCTTC. It codes for CTDGCEQGNYGYTF.

This sequence joins TRBV10-1 and TRBJ2-7, with a tentative D call TRBD1 (5 bases). The germline CDR1 and CDR2 sequences are WNHNN and SYGVQD (reference sequence). V lost 4 bases and J lost 7, with 14 bases in between. This CDR3 has 13 residues. CDR3 nucleotide sequence: TGCGCCAGCAGTGGGCCATCCCAGGGAGAGCAGTACTTC. Residues: CASSGPSQGEQYF.

This chain joins TRBV9 and TRBJ1-6, with 8 bases that match TRBD1. J lost 0 bases, V lost 0 bases, and 2 bases had no gene match. This CDR3 region has 17 residues. Germline loops: CDR1 SGDLS, CDR2 YYNGEE. The CDR3 coding sequence is TGTGCCAGCAGCGTAGCAGGGGGCGGCTCCTATAATTCACCCCTCCACTTT. This encodes CASSVAGGGSYNSPLHF.

The table lists this clonotype with a count of one. The chain joins TRBV6-5 to TRBJ2-3; no clear D. Germline CDR1 reads MNHEY; CDR2 reads SVGAGI. The CDR3 is 15 residues long. V dropped 4 bases and J dropped 2 bases, with 13 bases sitting between them. The chain's CDR3 is CASSFALRTTDTQYF. CDR3 DNA sequence: TGTGCCAGCAGTTTCGCCTTGAGAACCACAGATACGCAGTATTTT.

CDR3 sequence (DNA): TGTGCCAGTACCTGGACTAGCGGGTACACAGATACGCAGTATTTT. Protein sequence: CASTWTSGYTDTQYF. The genes are TRBV19 and TRBJ2-3, with 11 bases lining up with TRBD2. Germline lookup yields CDR1 LNHDA and CDR2 SQIVND (reference sequence). Trimming at V came to 7 bases and at J to 2 bases, leaving 5 bases not matched to a gene. The CDR3 contains 15 residues.

This clonotype has ten or more counts. This chain uses TRBV5-1 with TRBJ2-2, with a weak D call TRBD2 (5 bases). Between the trimmed V and J ends, which lost 0 bases and 5 bases, there was a span of 14 bases. Germline V CDR1 and CDR2: SGHRS, YFSETQ. The CDR3 contains 16 residues. In nucleotides, the CDR3 is TGCGCCAGCAGCTTGGGGACTCCCGTATTGACCGGGGAGCTGTTTTTT. This translates into CASSLGTPVLTGELFF.

V is TRBV11-2 and J is TRBJ2-3; perhaps TRBD2 as D (6 bases). Germline values: CDR1 SGHAT, CDR2 FQNNGV. V dropped 0 bases and J dropped 2 bases, with 9 bases sitting between them. The CDR3 is made up of 15 amino acids. The CDR3 DNA reads as TGTGCCAGCAGCTTAGATCGGGAGCTCACAGATACGCAGTATTTT. Protein sequence: CASSLDRELTDTQYF.

This clonotype was seen more than once but under ten times. This chain joins TRBV7-9 and TRBJ1-5; D is uncertain. The CDR3 sequence is 12 residues long. Trimming took off 1 base at V and 10 bases at J, with 8 bases between the two ends. Germline V lookup: CDR1 SEHNR, CDR2 FQNEAQ (reference sequence). The CDR3 sequence is CASSLGEDPQHF. CDR3 DNA: TGTGCCAGCAGCTTAGGTGAGGACCCCCAGCATTTT. Filled out from reference TRBV7-9 and TRBJ1-5, the complete variable domain reads DTGVSQNPRHKITKRGQNVTFRCDPISEHNRLYWYRQTLGQGPEFLTYFQNEAQLEKSRLLSDRFSAERPKGSFSTLEIQRTEQGDSAMYLCASSLGEDPQHFGDGTRLSIL.

This clonotype has ten or more counts. The gene calls are TRBV7-9 and TRBJ2-3, with a tentative D call TRBD2 (5 bases). Trimming took 4 bases from V and 3 from J, leaving 14 bases between them. CDR3 length equals 15 residues. Germline CDR1 reads SEHNR; CDR2 reads FQNEAQ (reference sequence). CDR3 amino acids: CASSYTPPGTDTQYF. The CDR3 coding sequence is TGTGCCAGCAGCTACACTCCTCCGGGGACAGATACGCAGTATTTT. The entire variable domain, with the rest obtained from reference TRBV7-9 and TRBJ2-3, is as follows: DTGVSQNPRHKITKRGQNVTFRCDPISEHNRLYWYRQTLGQGPEFLTYFQNEAQLEKSRLLSDRFSAERPKGSFSTLEIQRTEQGDSAMYLCASSYTPPGTDTQYFGPGTRLTVL.

This clonotype was detected ten times or more. The CDR3 nucleotides read TGTGCCAGCAGCAAAGAAATACAGGGGTACAATCAGCCCCAGCATTTT. Its translation: CASSKEIQGYNQPQHF. This rearrangement joins TRBV7-9 to TRBJ1-5, with 7 bases aligning to TRBD1. The junction had 10 bases not matched to a gene; V was cut back by 5 bases and J by 3 bases. Germline loops: CDR1 SEHNR, CDR2 FQNEAQ (reference sequence). The CDR3 is 16 amino acids. Supplemented by reference TRBV7-9 and TRBJ1-5, the full variable domain reads DTGVSQNPRHKITKRGQNVTFRCDPISEHNRLYWYRQTLGQGPEFLTYFQNEAQLEKSRLLSDRFSAERPKGSFSTLEIQRTEQGDSAMYLCASSKEIQGYNQPQHFGDGTRLSIL.

By frequency in the sample, this clonotype is medium-sized. The genes are TRBV29-1 and TRBJ1-1; 7 bases are a match to TRBD1. J lost 5 bases, V lost 6 bases, and 3 bases had no gene match. The germline CDR1 and CDR2 sequences are SQVTM and ANQGSEA. This CDR3 is built from 11 residues. This CDR3 is CSVPGGTEAFF. Written as DNA, the CDR3 is TGCAGCGTGCCAGGGGGGACTGAAGCTTTCTTT.

This clonotype has a count of ten or more. J is TRBJ2-1 and V is TRBV5-1; D is undetermined. Germline lookup yields CDR1 SGHRS and CDR2 YFSETQ. This CDR3 comprises 15 residues. Deletions cut 1 base from V and 6 bases from J, with 14 bases between. The chain's CDR3 is CASSLRGESVNEQFF. The CDR3 region has the DNA TGCGCCAGCAGCTTGAGAGGCGAAAGTGTCAATGAGCAGTTCTTC.

This clonotype appeared a single time. The gene calls are TRBV6-1 and TRBJ1-4; 9 bases are a match to TRBD1. The CDR3 contains 15 residues. The V segment lost 4 bases and the J segment 2 bases; nucleotides outside the gene matches: 2. Germline V CDR1 and CDR2: MNHNS, SASEGT. CDR3 DNA sequence: TGTGCCAGCAGTGTTGGGACAGGGACTAATGAAAAACTGTTTTTT. This encodes CASSVGTGTNEKLFF.

This clonotype has at least ten counts. The chain combines TRBV10-3 with TRBJ1-2; TRBD1 matches at 10 bases. CDR3 size: 17 residues. The germline gives CDR1 ENHRY, CDR2 SYGVKD. The ends lost 4 bases at V and 6 bases at J; junction bases unmatched: 14. CDR3 protein: CAISVTPGQGIRDGYTF. The CDR3 nucleotides read TGTGCCATCAGTGTCACGCCGGGACAGGGGATTCGAGATGGCTACACCTTC.

This clonotype was seen many times. The chain has TRBV5-1 and TRBJ2-2; D gene unclear. The germline gives CDR1 SGHRS, CDR2 YFSETQ. Trimming stripped 0 bases from V and 6 bases from J, with 6 bases between. The CDR3 has 13 residues. For the CDR3, the DNA is TGCGCCAGCAGCTTGGTAGAGGCCGGGGAGCTGTTTTTT. Protein product: CASSLVEAGELFF.

The sample holds many counts of this clonotype. The rearrangement uses TRBV12-3 or TRBV12-4 and TRBJ2-3; D possibly corresponds to TRBD1 (7 bases). The CDR3 totals 17 residues. The V gene lost 6 bases and the J gene lost 5 bases, with 24 bases spanning the gap. The CDR3 here is CASSYLGTDFGGDTQYF. Written as DNA, the CDR3 is TGTGCCAGCAGCTATCTTGGGACAGACTTCGGGGGAGATACGCAGTATTTT.